Described below is a single T cell receptor (beta chain) sequence and its context. Which antigen it targets is not known. One base away there is no much larger clone; base qualities are not given. TCRbeta CDR3 regions were amplified from genomic DNA by means of the immunoSEQ Assay, a bias-controlled multiplex PCR. In the authors' own workflow: Within the assay, amplification of reference gene primers was used to estimate how many nucleated cells each sample contained. To quantify the absolute abundance of each unique TCRbeta CDR3 rearrangement, sequence reads were collapsed and filtered. For each sample, productive Simpson clonality was calculated by taking the square root of Simpson's diversity index across productive rearrangements. TCRdb carries this immuneACCESS record with in-frame sequences only. Its versions omit some clonotypes, under half of them owing to an unresolved V gene in the studies checked, with the rest unexplained. Clone size and V and J calls were adopted from that table, with D and trimming inferred from the DNA. Here the sample has over 250,000 clones; approximately 84% occur a single time. The top ten constitute about 1.6% of the sample.

In Seattle, one collaborating source enrolled patients while the infection was active and tracked those patients longitudinally over the course of disease. Each collaborating institution followed its own protocols to collect whole blood in K2EDTA tubes. Collaborator samples were shipped for TCRbeta analysis as frozen whole blood, isolated PBMCs, or DNA extracted from either sample type. This specimen comes from a study of blood T cell repertoires in COVID-19 (dated by TCRdb to about 2020). Background for the entire study: Collaborator samples came from the United States, Italy and Spain and covered acute and convalescent phases of COVID-19. The material from the prospective study consisted of cDNA or gDNA derived from T cells, B-cell-depleted T cells, or PBMCs. Subjects who had been exposed to COVID-19, were actively infected with it, or had recovered from it provided the deeply sampled blood TCRbeta repertoires that made up the dataset. The repertoires were released in a freely available public database intended as a resource for research on the immune response to SARS-CoV-2. Samples were obtained from the ongoing ImmuneRACE study (first 160 participants) and from 1,254 subjects provided by 6 global collaborators. A de-identified subject ID, COVID-19 status, age in years and sex were almost always included in the sample metadata. HLA class I and class II types, where available, came from metadata supplied by the sample provider rather than from assay-based typing.

Here is what the overall study found, with its caveats: The quantity of clinical and demographic metadata differed by source and by participant and was supplied without curation.

Its CDR3 holds 14 amino acids, cysteine through phenylalanine. Only CDR3 DNA is held: 42 bases, read in frame from base 1. V and J lose 4 bases and 4 bases, and a span of 14 bases separates them. Per the germline V gene (reference sequence), SGHNT is the CDR1 and YYREEE is the CDR2. Specimen: peripheral blood. Recombination connected TRBV5-4 to TRBJ1-2; TRBD1 could be the D gene, as 5 bases match. The receptor was derived from a human donor with COVID-19, enrolled during active disease. The donor label of this sample is uncertain. The bases are TGTGCCAGCAGCCCCGACAGTTTTGTCTATGGCTACACCTTC. This yields the protein CASSPDSFVYGYTF.